Below are 10 T cell receptor beta chains sequenced from a single sample in a study of post-analysis software for immune sequencing data. Study observations and caveats: Included in a set of five TRBV segments more frequent in patients than controls were TRBV5-6, TRBV5-1 and TRBV20-1.

Researchers reported that TCR beta cDNA libraries carried unique molecular identifiers. MiXCR, applied by TCRdb to the PCR reads, yields one record per CDR3 protein. The sample carries roughly 600,000 distinct CDR3 sequences, around 40% recorded once. No antigen has been identified for these receptors. The source material was blood. The receptor source for this set is a girl aged 5-17 years with multiple sclerosis.

The chain combines TRBV20-1 with TRBJ2-7; TRBD1 or TRBD2 may be the D gene (5 bases each). Germline values: CDR1 DFQATT, CDR2 SNEGSKA (reference sequence). Trimming removed 3 bases at V and 2 bases at J, with 14 bases between. The CDR3 is 14 residues long. The CDR3 DNA follows: TGCAGTGCTAGGAGGGGCAGGCGAACCTACGAGCAGTACTTC. Translation gives CSARRGRRTYEQYF.

J is TRBJ1-1 and V is TRBV12-3 or TRBV12-4; D ambiguous. V was trimmed by 3 bases and J by 3 bases, leaving 8 bases between them. The CDR3 length is 13 residues. CDR3 protein: CASSLRGYTEAFF. The CDR3, as DNA: TGTGCCAGCAGTTTGCGGGGATACACTGAAGCTTTCTTT.

V gene TRBV12-3 or TRBV12-4 combines with J gene TRBJ1-2, with a possible D match to TRBD1 (5 bases). V dropped 6 bases and J dropped 6 bases, with 17 bases sitting between them. The CDR3 has 14 residues. For the CDR3, the DNA is TGTGCCAGCAGAACCATGGGGGGTACCCATGGCTACACCTTC. This encodes CASRTMGGTHGYTF.

The CDR3 is CASSSRQVYGYTF. CDR3 nucleotides: TGTGCCAGCAGTTCCCGACAGGTCTATGGCTACACCTTC. V gene TRBV12-3 or TRBV12-4 combines with J gene TRBJ1-2; maybe TRBD1 (6 bases). The CDR3 loop spans 13 amino acids. Trimming took off 4 bases at V and 4 bases at J, with 10 bases between the two ends.

This clonotype has a handful of counts. This chain uses TRBV6-2 or TRBV6-3 with TRBJ2-4; D gene uncertain. The CDR3 length is 12 residues. Germline V gene lookup returns CDR1 MNHEY and CDR2 SVGEGT. The germline V and J ends were trimmed by 2 bases and 8 bases, with 7 bases remaining between them. Here the CDR3 DNA reads TGTGCCAGCAGTTACAGAGGCGACATTCAGTACTTC. Amino acids: CASSYRGDIQYF.

The chain employs TRBV3-1 and TRBJ1-2, with a weak D call TRBD1 (5 bases). CDR3 length equals 13 residues. Trimming left V 5 bases short and J 4 bases short, with 11 bases between. Germline assignment: CDR1 LGHDT and CDR2 YNNKEL (reference sequence). The CDR3 loop reads CASSGREGYGYTF. The CDR3 nucleotides are TGTGCCAGCAGCGGCAGGGAGGGCTATGGCTACACCTTC.

V is TRBV5-6 and J is TRBJ2-7; D is perhaps TRBD2 (5 bases). V lost 4 bases to trimming and J lost 3 bases, with 14 bases between them. This CDR3 has 14 residues. Germline lookup yields CDR1 SGHDT and CDR2 YYEEEE. The CDR3 nucleotides are TGTGCCAGCAGCGTCGGACTTATAATCTACGAGCAGTACTTC. Protein: CASSVGLIIYEQYF.

This clonotype was counted between two and nine times. V is TRBV12-3 or TRBV12-4 and J is TRBJ2-1; TRBD2 is a possible D gene (7 bases). The CDR3 extends over 17 amino acids. V was shortened by 5 bases and J by 7 bases, with 24 bases between the two germline ends. In DNA form, the CDR3 reads TGTGCCAGCAGTCCCACAGGGCGGGGGACACAAGGGAATGAGCAGTTCTTC. This codes for CASSPTGRGTQGNEQFF.

The chain recombines TRBV5-1 with TRBJ2-3; the match to TRBD2 covers 10 bases. There are 17 residues in the CDR3. In germline, CDR1 is SGHRS, CDR2 YFSETQ. J was trimmed by 0 bases and V by 4 bases; bases with no gene match: 8. The CDR3 region is CASSDRLAGPSTDTQYF. The DNA of the CDR3 is TGCGCCAGCAGCGACCGACTAGCGGGTCCTAGCACAGATACGCAGTATTTT.

The chain employs TRBV7-2 and TRBJ2-7; 8 nucleotides align to TRBD1. CDR3 length: 13 residues. J was trimmed by 5 bases and V by 1 base; bases with no gene match: 1. Germline V gene lookup returns CDR1 SGHTA and CDR2 FQGNSA. The CDR3 region is CASSLVQGDEQYF. In DNA form, the CDR3 reads TGTGCCAGCAGCTTAGTACAGGGGGACGAGCAGTACTTC.